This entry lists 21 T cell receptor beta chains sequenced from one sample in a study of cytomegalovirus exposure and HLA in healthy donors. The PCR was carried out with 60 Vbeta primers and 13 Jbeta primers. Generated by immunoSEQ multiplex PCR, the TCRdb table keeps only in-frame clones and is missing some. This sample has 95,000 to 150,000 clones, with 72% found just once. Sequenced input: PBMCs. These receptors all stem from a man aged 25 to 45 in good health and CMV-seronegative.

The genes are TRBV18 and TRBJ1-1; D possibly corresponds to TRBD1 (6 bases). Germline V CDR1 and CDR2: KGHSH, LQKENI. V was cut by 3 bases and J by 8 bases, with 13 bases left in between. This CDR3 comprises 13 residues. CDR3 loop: CASSPYKDREAFF. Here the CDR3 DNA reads TGTGCCAGCTCACCTTACAAAGACAGGGAAGCTTTCTTT.

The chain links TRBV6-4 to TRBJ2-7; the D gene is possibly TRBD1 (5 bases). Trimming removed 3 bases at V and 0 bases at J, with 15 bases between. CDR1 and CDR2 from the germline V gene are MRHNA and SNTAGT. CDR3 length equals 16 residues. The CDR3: CASSEYRGRSSYEQYF. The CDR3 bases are TGTGCCAGCAGTGAATATAGGGGAAGGAGCTCCTACGAGCAGTACTTC.

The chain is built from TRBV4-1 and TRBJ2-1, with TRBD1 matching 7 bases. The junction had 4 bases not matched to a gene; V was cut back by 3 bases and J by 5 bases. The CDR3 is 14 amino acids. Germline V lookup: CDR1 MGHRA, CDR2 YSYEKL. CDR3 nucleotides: TGCGCCAGCAGCCAGCCCGGGACAGACAATGAGCAGTTCTTC. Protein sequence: CASSQPGTDNEQFF.

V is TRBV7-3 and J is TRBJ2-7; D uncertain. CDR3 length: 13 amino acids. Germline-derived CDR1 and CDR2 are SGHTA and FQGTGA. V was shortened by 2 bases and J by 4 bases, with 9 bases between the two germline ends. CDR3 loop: CASSLLAEYEQYF. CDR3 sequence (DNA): TGTGCCAGCAGCTTATTGGCAGAATACGAGCAGTACTTC.

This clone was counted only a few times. The CDR3 spells CASRNTDRSNQPQHF. The CDR3 DNA sequence: TGTGCCAGCAGAAACACCGACAGGAGCAATCAGCCCCAGCATTTT. The J gene is TRBJ1-5, the V gene TRBV6-5; D is possibly TRBD1 (6 bases). The CDR3 spans 15 residues. Trimming took 6 bases from V and 1 from J, leaving 13 bases between them. Per the germline V gene, CDR1 is MNHEY and CDR2 is SVGAGI.

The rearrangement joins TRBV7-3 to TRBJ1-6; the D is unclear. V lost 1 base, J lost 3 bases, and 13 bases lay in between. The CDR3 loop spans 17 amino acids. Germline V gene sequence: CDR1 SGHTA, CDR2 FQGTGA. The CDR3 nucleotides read TGTGCCAGCAGCTTAAGATACAGTTATATCTATAATTCACCCCTCCACTTT. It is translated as CASSLRYSYIYNSPLHF.

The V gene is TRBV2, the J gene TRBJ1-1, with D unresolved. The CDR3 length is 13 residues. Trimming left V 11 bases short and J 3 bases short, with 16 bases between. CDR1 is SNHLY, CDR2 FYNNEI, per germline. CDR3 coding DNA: TGTGCCGACACGGCAGACCGCGACACTGAAGCTTTCTTT. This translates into CADTADRDTEAFF.

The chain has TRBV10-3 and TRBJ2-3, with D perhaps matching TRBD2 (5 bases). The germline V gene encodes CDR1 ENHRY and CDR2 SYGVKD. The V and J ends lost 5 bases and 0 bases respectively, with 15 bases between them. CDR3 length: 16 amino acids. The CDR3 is CAISLGPGSSTDTQYF. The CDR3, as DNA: TGTGCCATCAGTTTGGGCCCGGGAAGTAGCACAGATACGCAGTATTTT.

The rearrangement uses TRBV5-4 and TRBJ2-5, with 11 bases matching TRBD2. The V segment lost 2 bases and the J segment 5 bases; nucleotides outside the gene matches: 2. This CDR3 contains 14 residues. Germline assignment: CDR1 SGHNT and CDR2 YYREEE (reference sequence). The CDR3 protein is CASSFSGGAETQYF. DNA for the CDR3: TGTGCCAGCAGCTTTAGCGGGGGGGCCGAGACCCAGTACTTC. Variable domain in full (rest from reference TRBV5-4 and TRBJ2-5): ETGVTQSPTHLIKTRGQQVTLRCSSQSGHNTVSWYQQALGQGPQFIFQYYREEENGRGNFPPRFSGLQFPNYSSELNVNALELDDSALYLCASSFSGGAETQYFGPGTRLLVL.

The CDR3 DNA reads TGCGCCAGCAGCTTGGCCCAGGGCGCGTACGAGCAGTACTTC. It translates to CASSLAQGAYEQYF. The genes are TRBV5-1 and TRBJ2-7, with TRBD1 as a possible D gene (5 bases). CDR1 is SGHRS, CDR2 YFSETQ, per germline. V was trimmed by 0 bases and J by 4 bases, leaving 11 bases between them. CDR3 size: 14 residues. The complete variable domain, with remaining parts taken from reference TRBV5-1 and TRBJ2-7, reads KAGVTQTPRYLIKTRGQQVTLSCSPISGHRSVSWYQQTPGQGLQFLFEYFSETQRNKGNFPGRFSGRQFSNSRSEMNVSTLELGDSALYLCASSLAQGAYEQYFGPGTRLTVT.

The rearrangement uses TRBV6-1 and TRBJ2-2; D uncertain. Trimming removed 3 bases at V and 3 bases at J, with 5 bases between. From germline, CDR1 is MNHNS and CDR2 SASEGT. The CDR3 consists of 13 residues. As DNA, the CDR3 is TGTGCCAGCAGTGACCTCTACACCGGGGAGCTGTTTTTT. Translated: CASSDLYTGELFF.

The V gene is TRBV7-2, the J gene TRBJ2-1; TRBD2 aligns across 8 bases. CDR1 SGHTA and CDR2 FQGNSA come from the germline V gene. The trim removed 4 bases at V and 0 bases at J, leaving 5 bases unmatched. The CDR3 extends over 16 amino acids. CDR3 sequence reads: CASSSSGGSSYNEQFF. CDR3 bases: TGTGCCAGCAGCTCTTCGGGGGGGAGCTCCTACAATGAGCAGTTCTTC. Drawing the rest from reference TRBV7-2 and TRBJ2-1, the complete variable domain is GAGVSQSPSNKVTEKGKDVELRCDPISGHTALYWYRQSLGQGLEFLIYFQGNSAPDKSGLPSDRFSAERTGGSVSTLTIQRTQQEDSAVYLCASSSSGGSSYNEQFFGPGTRLTVL.

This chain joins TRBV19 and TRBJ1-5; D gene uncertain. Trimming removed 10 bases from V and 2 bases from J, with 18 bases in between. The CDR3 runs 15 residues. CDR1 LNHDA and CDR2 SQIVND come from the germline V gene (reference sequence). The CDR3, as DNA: TGTGCCACCCTTCCTAGCCAAGTGGGCAATCAGCCCCAGCATTTT. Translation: CATLPSQVGNQPQHF.

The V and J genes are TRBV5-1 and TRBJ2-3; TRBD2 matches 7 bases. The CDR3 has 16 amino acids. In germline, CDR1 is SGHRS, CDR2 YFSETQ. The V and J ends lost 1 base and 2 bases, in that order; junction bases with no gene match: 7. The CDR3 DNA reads TGCGCCAGCAGCTTGCGAGGGAGGGTCCTCACAGATACGCAGTATTTT. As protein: CASSLRGRVLTDTQYF.

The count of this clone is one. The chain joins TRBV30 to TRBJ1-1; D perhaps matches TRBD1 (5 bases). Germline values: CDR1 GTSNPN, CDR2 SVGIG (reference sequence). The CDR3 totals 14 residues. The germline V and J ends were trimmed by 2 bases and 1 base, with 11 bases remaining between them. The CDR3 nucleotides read TGTGCCTGGAGTCCGGGACTGTGGAACACTGAAGCTTTCTTT. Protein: CAWSPGLWNTEAFF.

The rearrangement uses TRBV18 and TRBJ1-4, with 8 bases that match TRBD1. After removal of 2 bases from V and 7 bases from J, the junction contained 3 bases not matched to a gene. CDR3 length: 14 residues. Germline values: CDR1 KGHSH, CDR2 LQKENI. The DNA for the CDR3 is TGTGCCAGCTCACCAGGGACAGGTGGTGAAAAACTGTTTTTT. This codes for CASSPGTGGEKLFF.

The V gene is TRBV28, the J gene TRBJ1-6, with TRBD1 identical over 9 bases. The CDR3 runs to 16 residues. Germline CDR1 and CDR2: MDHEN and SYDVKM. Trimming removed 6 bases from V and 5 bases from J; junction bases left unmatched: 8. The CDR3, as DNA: TGTGCCAGCAGGAGGGACAGGGATCGAAATAATTCACCCCTCCACTTT. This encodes CASRRDRDRNNSPLHF.

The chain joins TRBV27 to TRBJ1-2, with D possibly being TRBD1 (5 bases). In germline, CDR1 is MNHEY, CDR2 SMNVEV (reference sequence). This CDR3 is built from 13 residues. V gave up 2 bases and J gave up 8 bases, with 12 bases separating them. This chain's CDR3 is CASSLQGSGGYTF. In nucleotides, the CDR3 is TGTGCCAGCAGTTTACAGGGTTCTGGGGGCTACACCTTC.

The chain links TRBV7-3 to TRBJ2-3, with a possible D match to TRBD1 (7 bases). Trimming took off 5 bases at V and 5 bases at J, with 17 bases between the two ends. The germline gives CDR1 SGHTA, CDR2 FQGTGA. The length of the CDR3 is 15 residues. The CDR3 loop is CASSARGQGGDTQYF. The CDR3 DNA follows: TGTGCCAGCAGCGCCCGTGGGCAGGGGGGAGATACGCAGTATTTT.

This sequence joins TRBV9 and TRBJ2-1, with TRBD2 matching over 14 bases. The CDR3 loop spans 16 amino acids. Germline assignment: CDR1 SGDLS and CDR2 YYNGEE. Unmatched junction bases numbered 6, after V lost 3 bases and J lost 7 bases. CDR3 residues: CASSAKGLAGENEQFF. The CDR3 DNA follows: TGTGCCAGCAGCGCAAAGGGACTAGCGGGGGAGAATGAGCAGTTCTTC.

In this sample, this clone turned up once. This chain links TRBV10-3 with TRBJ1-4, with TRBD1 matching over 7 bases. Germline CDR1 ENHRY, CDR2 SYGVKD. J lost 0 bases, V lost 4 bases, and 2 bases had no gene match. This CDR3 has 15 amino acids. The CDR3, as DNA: TGTGCCATCAGTGCAACAGGGGCAACTAATGAAAAACTGTTTTTT. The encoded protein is CAISATGATNEKLFF.